This T cell receptor beta chain was obtained from a study of cytotoxic CD8 clonotypes in ibrutinib-treated CLL. Study as a whole: Response samples followed a median around 12 months of treatment, range 6 to 36. Whole-study results and caveats: The study found baseline clonality above age-matched healthy donors, tracking circulating CD8+ T-cell counts. Collection times varied between progressing and sustained-remission patients.

T cells were sequenced at a targeted depth of 1 in 200,000 to 1 in 1 million. Method: immunoSEQ multiplex PCR; TCRdb's copy keeps in-frame clones and lacks some. In the table there are over 200,000 clones, just under 80% of which are singletons. The CDR3 is made up of 15 amino acids. The ends were cut back, 8 bases at V and 6 bases at J, with 19 bases in the middle. CDR1 SNHLY and CDR2 FYNNEI come from the germline V gene. To note about this clone: Antigen: not known.

The source material was PBMCs, sampled after 12 months of ibrutinib treatment. The chain employs TRBV2 and TRBJ2-2, with D unresolved. This receptor was taken from a human donor with chronic lymphocytic leukemia. CDR3 nucleotides: TGTGCCAGCTCTCCAGCCAACCCAGGCGCCGGGGAGCTGTTTTTT. This encodes CASSPANPGAGELFF.